This TCR beta chain was obtained from a study of beta chain features in type 1 diabetes. The overall study: Examined across all samples were over 85 million sorted cells.

All of the isolated RNA was reverse transcribed, so expressed TCRB transcripts were sequenced. Sequencing was performed with immunoSEQ multiplex PCR; in TCRdb, only in-frame clones are kept and a portion is missing. This sample carries nearly 350,000 clones, 7% to 9% of them seen once, and the ten largest clones take 0.44%. The germline V gene encodes CDR1 SQVTM and CDR2 ANQGSEA. The CDR3 runs 16 residues. Trimming pared 7 bases from V and 5 bases from J, leaving 26 bases between. Every single donor gave one heparinised blood draw, and these averaged approximately 120 mL. In its sample, this clone was seen a few times.

The sequenced sample consisted of central memory CD4+ T cells from blood. The J gene is TRBJ1-1, the V gene TRBV29-1; D remains ambiguous. The TCR comes from a woman younger than 30 in good health. The CDR3 region is CSATGPQGPLTTEAFF. Written as DNA, the CDR3 is TGCAGCGCAACCGGGCCGCAAGGACCCCTAACGACTGAAGCTTTCTTT.